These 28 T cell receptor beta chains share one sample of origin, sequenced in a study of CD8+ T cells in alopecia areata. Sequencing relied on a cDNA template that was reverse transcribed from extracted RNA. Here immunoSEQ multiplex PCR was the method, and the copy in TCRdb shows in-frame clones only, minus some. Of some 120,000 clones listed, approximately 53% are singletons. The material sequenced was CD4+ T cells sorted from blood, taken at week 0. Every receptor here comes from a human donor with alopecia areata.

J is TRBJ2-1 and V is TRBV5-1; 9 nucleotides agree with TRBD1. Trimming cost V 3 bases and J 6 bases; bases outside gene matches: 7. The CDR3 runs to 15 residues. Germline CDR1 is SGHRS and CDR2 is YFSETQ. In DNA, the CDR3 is TGCGCCAGCAGCTCGACCGGGACAGGGTTCAATGAGCAGTTCTTC. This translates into CASSSTGTGFNEQFF.

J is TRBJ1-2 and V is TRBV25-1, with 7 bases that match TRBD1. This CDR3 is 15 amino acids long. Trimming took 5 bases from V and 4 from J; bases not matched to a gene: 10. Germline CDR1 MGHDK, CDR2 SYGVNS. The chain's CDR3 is CASSLSGTAPYGYTF. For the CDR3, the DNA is TGTGCCAGCAGTCTCTCCGGGACAGCTCCCTATGGCTACACCTTC.

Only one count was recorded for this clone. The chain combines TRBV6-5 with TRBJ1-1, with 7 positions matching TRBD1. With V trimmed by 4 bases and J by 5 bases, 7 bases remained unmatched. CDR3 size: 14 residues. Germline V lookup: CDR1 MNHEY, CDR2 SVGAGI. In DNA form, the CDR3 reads TGTGCCAGCAGTTCCCCAGGGGGTGTGACTGAAGCTTTCTTT. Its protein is CASSSPGGVTEAFF.

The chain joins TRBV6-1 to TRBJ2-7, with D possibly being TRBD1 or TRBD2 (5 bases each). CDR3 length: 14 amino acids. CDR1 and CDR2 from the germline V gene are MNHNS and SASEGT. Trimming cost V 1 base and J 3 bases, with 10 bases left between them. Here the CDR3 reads CASSEGGSYYEQYF. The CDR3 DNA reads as TGTGCCAGCAGTGAAGGGGGGTCCTACTACGAGCAGTACTTC.

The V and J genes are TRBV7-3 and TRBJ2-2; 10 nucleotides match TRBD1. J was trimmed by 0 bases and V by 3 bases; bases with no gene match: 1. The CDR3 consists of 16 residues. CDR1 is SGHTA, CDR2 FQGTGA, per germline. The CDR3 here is CASSLTGGTNTGELFF. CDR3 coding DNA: TGTGCCAGCAGCTTGACAGGGGGCACGAACACCGGGGAGCTGTTTTTT.

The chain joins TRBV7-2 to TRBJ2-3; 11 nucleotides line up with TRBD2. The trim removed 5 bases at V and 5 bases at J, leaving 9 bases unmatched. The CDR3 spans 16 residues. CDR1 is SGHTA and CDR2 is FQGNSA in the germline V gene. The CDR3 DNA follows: TGTGCCAGCAGCCCGCGACTAGCGGGGAGTCGAGATACGCAGTATTTT. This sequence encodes CASSPRLAGSRDTQYF.

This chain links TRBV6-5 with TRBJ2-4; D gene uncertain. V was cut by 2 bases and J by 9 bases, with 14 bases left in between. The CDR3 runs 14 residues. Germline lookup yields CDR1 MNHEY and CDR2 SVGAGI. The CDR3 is CASSYEASIGIQYF. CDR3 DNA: TGTGCCAGCAGTTACGAAGCGTCGATTGGCATTCAGTACTTC.

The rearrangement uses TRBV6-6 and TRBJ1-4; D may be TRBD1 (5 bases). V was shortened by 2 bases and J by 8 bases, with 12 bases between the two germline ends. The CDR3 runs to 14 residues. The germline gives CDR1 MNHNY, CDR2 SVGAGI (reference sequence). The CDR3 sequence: CASSYGAQREKLFF. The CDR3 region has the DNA TGTGCCAGCAGTTACGGGGCCCAGAGGGAAAAACTGTTTTTT.

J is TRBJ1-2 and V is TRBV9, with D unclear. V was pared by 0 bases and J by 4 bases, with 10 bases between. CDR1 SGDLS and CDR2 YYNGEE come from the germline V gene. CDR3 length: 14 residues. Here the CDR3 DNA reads TGTGCCAGCAGCGTAGCCGGCGGTGGCTATGGCTACACCTTC. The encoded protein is CASSVAGGGYGYTF.

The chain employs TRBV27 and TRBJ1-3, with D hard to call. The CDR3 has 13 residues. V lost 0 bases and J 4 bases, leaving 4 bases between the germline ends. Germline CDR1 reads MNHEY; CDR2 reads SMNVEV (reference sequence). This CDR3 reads CASSLSGGNTIYF. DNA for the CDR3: TGTGCCAGCAGTTTATCGGGCGGAAACACCATATATTTT.

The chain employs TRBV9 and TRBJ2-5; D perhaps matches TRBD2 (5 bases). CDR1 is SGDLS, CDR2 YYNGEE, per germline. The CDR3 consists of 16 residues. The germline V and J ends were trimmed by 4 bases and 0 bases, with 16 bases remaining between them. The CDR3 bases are TGTGCCAGCAGCCCTCAACTGTACGGGGACCAAGAGACCCAGTACTTC. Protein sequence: CASSPQLYGDQETQYF.

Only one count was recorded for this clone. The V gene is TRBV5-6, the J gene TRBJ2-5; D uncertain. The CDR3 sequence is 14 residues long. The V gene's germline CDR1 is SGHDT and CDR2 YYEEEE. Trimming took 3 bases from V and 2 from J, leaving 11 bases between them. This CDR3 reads CASSSPWGQETQYF. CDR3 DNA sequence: TGTGCCAGCAGCTCCCCTTGGGGACAAGAGACCCAGTACTTC.

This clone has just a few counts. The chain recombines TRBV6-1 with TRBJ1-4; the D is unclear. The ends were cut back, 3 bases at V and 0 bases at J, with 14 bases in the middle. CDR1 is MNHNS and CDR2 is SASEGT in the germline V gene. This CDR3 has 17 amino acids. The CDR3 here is CASSDPGSAATNEKLFF. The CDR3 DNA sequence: TGTGCCAGCAGTGACCCAGGATCAGCTGCAACTAATGAAAAACTGTTTTTT.

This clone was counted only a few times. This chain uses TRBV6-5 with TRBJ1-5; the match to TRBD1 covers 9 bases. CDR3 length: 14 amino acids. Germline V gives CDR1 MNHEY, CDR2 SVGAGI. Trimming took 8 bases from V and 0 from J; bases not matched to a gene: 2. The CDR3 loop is CASGTGYSNQPQHF. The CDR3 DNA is TGTGCCAGCGGGACAGGGTATAGCAATCAGCCCCAGCATTTT.

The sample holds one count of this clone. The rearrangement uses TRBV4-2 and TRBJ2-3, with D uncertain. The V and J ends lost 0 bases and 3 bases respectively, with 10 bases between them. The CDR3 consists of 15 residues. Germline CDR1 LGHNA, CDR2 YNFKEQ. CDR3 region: CASSQDRSGTDTQYF. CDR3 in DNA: TGTGCCAGCAGCCAAGATCGGAGTGGAACAGATACGCAGTATTTT.

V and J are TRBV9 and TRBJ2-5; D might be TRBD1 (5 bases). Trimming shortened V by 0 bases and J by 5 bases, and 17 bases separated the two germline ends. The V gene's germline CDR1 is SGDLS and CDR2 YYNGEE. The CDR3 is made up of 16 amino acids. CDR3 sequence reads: CASSVGPGWVSETQYF. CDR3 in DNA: TGTGCCAGCAGCGTAGGTCCAGGGTGGGTGTCCGAGACCCAGTACTTC.

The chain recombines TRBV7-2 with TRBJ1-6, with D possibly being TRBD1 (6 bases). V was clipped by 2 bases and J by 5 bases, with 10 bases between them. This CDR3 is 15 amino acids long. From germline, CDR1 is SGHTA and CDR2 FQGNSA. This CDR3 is CASSLIGGDNSPLHF. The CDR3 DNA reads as TGTGCCAGCAGCTTAATAGGGGGGGATAATTCACCCCTCCACTTT.

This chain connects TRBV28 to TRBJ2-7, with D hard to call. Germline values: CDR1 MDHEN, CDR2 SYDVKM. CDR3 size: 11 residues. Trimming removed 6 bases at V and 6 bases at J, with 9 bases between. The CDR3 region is CASSPGFEQYF. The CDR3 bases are TGTGCCAGCAGCCCAGGATTCGAGCAGTACTTC.

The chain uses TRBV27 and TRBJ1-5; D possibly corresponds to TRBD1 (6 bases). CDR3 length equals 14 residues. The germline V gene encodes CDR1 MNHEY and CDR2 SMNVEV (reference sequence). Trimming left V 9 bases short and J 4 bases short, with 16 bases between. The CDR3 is CASGGAGGNQPQHF. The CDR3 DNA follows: TGTGCCAGTGGGGGGGCAGGAGGGAATCAGCCCCAGCATTTT.

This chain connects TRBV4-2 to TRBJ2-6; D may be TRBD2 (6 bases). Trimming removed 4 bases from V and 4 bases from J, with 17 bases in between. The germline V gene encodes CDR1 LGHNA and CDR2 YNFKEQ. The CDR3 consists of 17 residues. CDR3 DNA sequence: TGTGCCAGCAGCCCGGGGCGGTCGGGACTCGGGGCCAACGTCCTGACTTTC. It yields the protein CASSPGRSGLGANVLTF.

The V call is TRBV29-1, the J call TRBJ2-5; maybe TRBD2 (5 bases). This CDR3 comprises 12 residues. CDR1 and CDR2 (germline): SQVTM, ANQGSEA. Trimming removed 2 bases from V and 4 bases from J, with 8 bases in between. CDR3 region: CSVEPEAETQYF. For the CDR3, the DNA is TGCAGCGTTGAACCGGAGGCAGAGACCCAGTACTTC. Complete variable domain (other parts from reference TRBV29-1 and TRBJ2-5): SAVISQKPSRDICQRGTSLTIQCQVDSQVTMMFWYRQQPGQSLTLIATANQGSEATYESGFVIDKFPISRPNLTFSTLTVSNMSPEDSSIYLCSVEPEAETQYFGPGTRLLVL.

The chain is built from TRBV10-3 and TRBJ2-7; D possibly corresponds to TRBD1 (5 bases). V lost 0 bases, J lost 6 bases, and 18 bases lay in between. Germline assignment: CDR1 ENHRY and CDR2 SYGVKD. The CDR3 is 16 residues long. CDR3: CAISESAGSTLSEQYF. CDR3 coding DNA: TGTGCCATCAGTGAGTCCGCAGGGTCTACGTTGTCCGAGCAGTACTTC.

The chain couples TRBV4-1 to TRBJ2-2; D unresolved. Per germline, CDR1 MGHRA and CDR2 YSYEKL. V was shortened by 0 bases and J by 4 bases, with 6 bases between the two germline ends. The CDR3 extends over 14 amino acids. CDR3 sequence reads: CASSQDSFTGELFF. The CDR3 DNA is TGCGCCAGCAGCCAAGATTCGTTCACCGGGGAGCTGTTTTTT.

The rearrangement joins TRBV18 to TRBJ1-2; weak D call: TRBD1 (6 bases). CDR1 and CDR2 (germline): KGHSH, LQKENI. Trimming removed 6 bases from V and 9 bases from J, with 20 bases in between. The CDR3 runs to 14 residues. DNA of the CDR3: TGTGCCAGCTCCCCGCCGGCAGGGGAAATTCGCTACACCTTC. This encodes CASSPPAGEIRYTF.

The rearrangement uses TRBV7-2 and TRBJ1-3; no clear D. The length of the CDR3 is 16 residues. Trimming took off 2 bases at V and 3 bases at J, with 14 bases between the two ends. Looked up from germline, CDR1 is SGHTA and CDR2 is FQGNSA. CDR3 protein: CASSLFPGMHGNTIYF. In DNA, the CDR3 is TGTGCCAGCAGCTTATTCCCTGGTATGCATGGAAACACCATATATTTT.

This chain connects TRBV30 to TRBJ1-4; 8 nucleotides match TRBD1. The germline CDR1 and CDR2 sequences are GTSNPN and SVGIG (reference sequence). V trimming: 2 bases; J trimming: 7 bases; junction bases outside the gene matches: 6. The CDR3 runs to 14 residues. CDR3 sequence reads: CAWSYQGAGEKLFF. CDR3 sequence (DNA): TGTGCCTGGAGTTACCAGGGGGCTGGTGAAAAACTGTTTTTT. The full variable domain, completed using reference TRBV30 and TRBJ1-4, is SQTIHQWPATLVQPVGSPLSLECTVEGTSNPNLYWYRQAAGRGLQLLFYSVGIGQISSEVPQNLSASRPQDRQFILSSKKLLLSDSGFYLCAWSYQGAGEKLFFGSGTQLSVL.

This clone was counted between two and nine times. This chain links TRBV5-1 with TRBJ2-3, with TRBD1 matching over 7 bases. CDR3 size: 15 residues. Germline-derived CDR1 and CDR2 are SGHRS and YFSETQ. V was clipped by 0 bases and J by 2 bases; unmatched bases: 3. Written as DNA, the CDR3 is TGCGCCAGCAGCTTGGAGGGGGCCTACACAGATACGCAGTATTTT. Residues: CASSLEGAYTDTQYF.

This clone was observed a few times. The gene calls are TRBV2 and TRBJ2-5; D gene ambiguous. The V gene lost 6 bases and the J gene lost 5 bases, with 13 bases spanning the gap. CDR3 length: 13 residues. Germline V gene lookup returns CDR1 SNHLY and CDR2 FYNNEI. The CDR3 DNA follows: TGTGCCAGCAGAGTGGCGTCATTTGAGACCCAGTACTTC. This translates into CASRVASFETQYF. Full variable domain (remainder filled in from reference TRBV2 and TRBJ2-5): EPEVTQTPSHQVTQMGQEVILRCVPISNHLYFYWYRQILGQKVEFLVSFYNNEISEKSEIFDDQFSVERPDGSNFTLKIRSTKLEDSAMYFCASRVASFETQYFGPGTRLLVL.